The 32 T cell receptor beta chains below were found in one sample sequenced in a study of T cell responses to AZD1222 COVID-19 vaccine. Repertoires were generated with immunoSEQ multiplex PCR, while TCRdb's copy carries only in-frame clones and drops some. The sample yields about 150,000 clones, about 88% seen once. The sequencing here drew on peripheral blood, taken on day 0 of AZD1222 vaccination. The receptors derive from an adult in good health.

CDR3 sequence: CASSYSRLVGPDTQYF. The CDR3 region has the DNA TGTGCCAGCAGTTACTCGAGACTAGTGGGCCCAGATACGCAGTATTTT. This sequence joins TRBV6-5 and TRBJ2-3, with D perhaps TRBD2 (6 bases). CDR1 and CDR2 from the germline V gene are MNHEY and SVGAGI. Between the trimmed V and J ends, which lost 0 bases and 4 bases, there was a span of 14 bases. This CDR3 spans 16 amino acids.

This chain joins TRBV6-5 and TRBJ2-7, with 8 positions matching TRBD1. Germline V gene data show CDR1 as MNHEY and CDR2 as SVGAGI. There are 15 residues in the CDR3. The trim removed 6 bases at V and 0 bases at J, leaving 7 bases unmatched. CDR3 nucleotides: TGTGCCAGCAGGGGGACAGGAGTTTCCTCCTACGAGCAGTACTTC. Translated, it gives CASRGTGVSSYEQYF.

In DNA, the CDR3 is TGTGCCAGCAGTGAAGTAGGGAACTATGGCTACACCTTC. It codes for CASSEVGNYGYTF. The chain employs TRBV6-1 and TRBJ1-2; D gene ambiguous. CDR3 length equals 13 residues. Germline-derived CDR1 and CDR2 are MNHNS and SASEGT. The V end lost 1 base, the J end lost 2 bases, and 5 bases lay between the germline ends.

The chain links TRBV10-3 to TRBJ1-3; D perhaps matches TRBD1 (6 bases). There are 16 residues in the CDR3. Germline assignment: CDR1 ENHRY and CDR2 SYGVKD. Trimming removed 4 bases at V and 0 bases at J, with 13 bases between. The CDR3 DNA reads TGTGCCATCAGTGGGGGGCAGGCCATCTCTGGAAACACCATATATTTT. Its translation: CAISGGQAISGNTIYF.

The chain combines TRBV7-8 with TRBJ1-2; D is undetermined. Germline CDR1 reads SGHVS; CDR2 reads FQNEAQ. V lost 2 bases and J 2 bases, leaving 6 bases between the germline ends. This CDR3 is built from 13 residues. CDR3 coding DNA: TGTGCCAGCAGCTTATCGGCAAACTATGGCTACACCTTC. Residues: CASSLSANYGYTF.

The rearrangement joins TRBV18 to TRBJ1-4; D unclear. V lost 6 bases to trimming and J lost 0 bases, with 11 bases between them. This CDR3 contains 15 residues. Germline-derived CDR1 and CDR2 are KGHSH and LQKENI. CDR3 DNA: TGTGCCAGCTCTTCGTCACAGACAACTAATGAAAAACTGTTTTTT. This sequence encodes CASSSSQTTNEKLFF.

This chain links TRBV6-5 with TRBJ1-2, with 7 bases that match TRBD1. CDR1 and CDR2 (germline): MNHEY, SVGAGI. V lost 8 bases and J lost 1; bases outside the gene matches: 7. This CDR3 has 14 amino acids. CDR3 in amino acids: CASGTELLNYGYTF. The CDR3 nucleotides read TGTGCCAGCGGGACAGAGCTCCTTAACTATGGCTACACCTTC.

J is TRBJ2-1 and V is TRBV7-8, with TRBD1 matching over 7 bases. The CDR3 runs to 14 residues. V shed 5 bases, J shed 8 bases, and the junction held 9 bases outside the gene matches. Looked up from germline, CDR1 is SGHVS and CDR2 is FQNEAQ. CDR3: CASSRDSWLDEQFF. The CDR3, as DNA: TGTGCCAGCAGCAGGGACAGCTGGTTGGATGAGCAGTTCTTC.

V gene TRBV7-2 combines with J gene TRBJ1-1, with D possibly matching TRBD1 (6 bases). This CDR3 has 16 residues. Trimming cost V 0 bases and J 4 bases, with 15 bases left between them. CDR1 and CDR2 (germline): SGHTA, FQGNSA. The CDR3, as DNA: TGTGCCAGCAGCTTAGCGGGGACACACTTATTCACTGAAGCTTTCTTT. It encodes CASSLAGTHLFTEAFF.

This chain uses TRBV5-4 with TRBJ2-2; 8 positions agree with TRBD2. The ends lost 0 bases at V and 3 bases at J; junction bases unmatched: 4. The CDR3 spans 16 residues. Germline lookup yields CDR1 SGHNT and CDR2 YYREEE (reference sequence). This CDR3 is CASSLVRGADTGELFF. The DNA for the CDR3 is TGTGCCAGCAGCTTGGTGCGGGGGGCCGACACCGGGGAGCTGTTTTTT.

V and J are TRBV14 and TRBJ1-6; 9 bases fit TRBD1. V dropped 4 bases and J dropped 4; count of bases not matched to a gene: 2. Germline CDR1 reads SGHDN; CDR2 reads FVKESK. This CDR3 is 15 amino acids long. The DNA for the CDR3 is TGTGCCAGCAGCCCCGGGACAGGGTATAATTCACCCCTCCACTTT. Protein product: CASSPGTGYNSPLHF.

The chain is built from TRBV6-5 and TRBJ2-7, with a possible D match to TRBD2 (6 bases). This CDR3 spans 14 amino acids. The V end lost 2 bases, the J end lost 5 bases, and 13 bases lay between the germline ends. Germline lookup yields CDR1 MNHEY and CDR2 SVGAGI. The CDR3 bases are TGTGCCAGCAGTTACCGAGGGGAGGAGGACGAGCAGTACTTC. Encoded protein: CASSYRGEEDEQYF.

The CDR3 is CASSLTPGTGGGYTF. The CDR3 nucleotides read TGTGCCAGCAGCCTCACCCCCGGGACAGGAGGCGGCTACACCTTC. The chain links TRBV3-1 (or the pseudogene TRBV3-2) to TRBJ1-2; 8 bases agree with TRBD1. V lost 4 bases, J lost 8 bases, and 12 bases stayed unmatched. The CDR3 runs to 15 residues. Germline-derived CDR1 and CDR2 are LGHDT and YNNKEL (reference sequence).

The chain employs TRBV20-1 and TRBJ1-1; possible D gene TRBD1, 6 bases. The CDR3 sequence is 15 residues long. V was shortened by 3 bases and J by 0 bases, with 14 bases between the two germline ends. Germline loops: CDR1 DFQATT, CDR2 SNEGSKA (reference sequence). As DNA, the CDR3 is TGCAGTGCTAGTTCATTGGGACACCTGAACACTGAAGCTTTCTTT. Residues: CSASSLGHLNTEAFF.

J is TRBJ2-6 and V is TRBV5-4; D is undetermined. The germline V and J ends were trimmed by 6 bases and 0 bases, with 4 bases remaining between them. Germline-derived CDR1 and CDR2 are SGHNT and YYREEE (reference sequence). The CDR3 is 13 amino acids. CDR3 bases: TGTGCCAGCACCCGCTCTGGGGCCAACGTCCTGACTTTC. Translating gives CASTRSGANVLTF.

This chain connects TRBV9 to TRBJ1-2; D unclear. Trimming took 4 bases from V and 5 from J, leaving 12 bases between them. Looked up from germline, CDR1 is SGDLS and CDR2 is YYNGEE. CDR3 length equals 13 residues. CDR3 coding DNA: TGTGCCAGCAGCTCGAGAGAGAGGTATGGCTACACCTTC. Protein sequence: CASSSRERYGYTF.

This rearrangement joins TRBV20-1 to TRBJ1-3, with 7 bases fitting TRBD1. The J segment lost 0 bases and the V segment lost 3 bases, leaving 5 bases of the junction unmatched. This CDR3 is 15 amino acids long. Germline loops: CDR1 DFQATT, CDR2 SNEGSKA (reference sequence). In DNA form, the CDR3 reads TGCAGTGCTAGTGAGGGACAGCACTCTGGAAACACCATATATTTT. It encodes CSASEGQHSGNTIYF.

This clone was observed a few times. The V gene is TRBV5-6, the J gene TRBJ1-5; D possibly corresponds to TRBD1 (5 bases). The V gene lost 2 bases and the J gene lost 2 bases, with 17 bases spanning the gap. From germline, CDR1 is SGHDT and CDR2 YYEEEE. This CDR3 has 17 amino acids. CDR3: CASSLFFGGGGNQPQHF. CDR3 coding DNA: TGTGCCAGCAGCTTATTCTTCGGGGGAGGCGGCAATCAGCCCCAGCATTTT.

The CDR3 DNA sequence: TGTGCCAGCAGCTTAGGAGCGGGGGCTGACAAGAGACCCCAGTACTTC. The encoded protein is CASSLGAGADKRPQYF. This sequence joins TRBV5-5 and TRBJ2-5; TRBD2 agrees at 8 bases. Trimming took 2 bases from V and 9 from J; bases not matched to a gene: 15. Germline-derived CDR1 and CDR2 are SGHKS and YYEKEE (reference sequence). The CDR3 contains 16 residues. The whole variable domain, remainder taken from reference TRBV5-5 and TRBJ2-5, is DAGVTQSPTHLIKTRGQQVTLRCSPISGHKSVSWYQQVLGQGPQFIFQYYEKEERGRGNFPDRFSARQFPNYSSELNVNALLLGDSALYLCASSLGAGADKRPQYFGPGTRLLVL.

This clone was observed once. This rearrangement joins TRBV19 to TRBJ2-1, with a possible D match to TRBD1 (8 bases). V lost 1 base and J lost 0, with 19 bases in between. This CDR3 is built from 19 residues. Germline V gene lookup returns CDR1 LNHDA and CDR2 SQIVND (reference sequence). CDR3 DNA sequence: TGTGCCAGTAGTATAGGGGGGGGACAGGCGCACATCTCCTACAATGAGCAGTTCTTC. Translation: CASSIGGGQAHISYNEQFF.

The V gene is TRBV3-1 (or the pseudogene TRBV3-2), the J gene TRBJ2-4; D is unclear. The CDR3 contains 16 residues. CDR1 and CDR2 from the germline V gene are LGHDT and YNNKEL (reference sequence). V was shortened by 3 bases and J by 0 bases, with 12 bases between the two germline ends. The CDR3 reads CASSHSLHGAKNIQYF. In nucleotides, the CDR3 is TGTGCCAGCAGCCACTCCTTGCACGGAGCCAAAAACATTCAGTACTTC.

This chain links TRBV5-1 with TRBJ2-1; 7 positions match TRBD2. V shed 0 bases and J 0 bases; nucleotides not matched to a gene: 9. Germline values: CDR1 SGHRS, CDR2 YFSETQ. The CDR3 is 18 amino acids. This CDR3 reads CASSLGGSRGSSYNEQFF. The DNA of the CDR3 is TGCGCCAGCAGCTTGGGGGGCTCGCGCGGGAGCTCCTACAATGAGCAGTTCTTC.

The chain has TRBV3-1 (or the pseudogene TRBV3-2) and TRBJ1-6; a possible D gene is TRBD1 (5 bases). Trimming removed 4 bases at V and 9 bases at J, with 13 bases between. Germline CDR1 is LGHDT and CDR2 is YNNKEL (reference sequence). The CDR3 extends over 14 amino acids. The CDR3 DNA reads TGTGCCAGCAGCCCTGGGACTGGAGGTTCACCCCTCCACTTT. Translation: CASSPGTGGSPLHF.

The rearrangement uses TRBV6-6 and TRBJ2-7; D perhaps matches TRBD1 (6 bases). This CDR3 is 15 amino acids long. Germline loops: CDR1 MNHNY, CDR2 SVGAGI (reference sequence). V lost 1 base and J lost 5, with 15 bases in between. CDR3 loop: CASSYWGRGSDEQYF. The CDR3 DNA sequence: TGTGCCAGCAGTTACTGGGGCAGGGGAAGCGACGAGCAGTACTTC.

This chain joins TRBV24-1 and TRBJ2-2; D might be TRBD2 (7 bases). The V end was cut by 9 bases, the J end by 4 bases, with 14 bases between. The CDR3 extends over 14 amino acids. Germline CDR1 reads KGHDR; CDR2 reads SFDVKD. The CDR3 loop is CATGGASGTGELFF. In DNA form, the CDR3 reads TGTGCCACCGGGGGGGCTTCTGGCACCGGGGAGCTGTTTTTT.

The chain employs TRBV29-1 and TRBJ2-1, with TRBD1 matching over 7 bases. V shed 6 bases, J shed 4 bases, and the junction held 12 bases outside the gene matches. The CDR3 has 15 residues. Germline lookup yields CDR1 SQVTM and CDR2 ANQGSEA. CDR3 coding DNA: TGCAGCGTCCGTCCAAGCGGACAGGAGTACAATGAGCAGTTCTTC. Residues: CSVRPSGQEYNEQFF.

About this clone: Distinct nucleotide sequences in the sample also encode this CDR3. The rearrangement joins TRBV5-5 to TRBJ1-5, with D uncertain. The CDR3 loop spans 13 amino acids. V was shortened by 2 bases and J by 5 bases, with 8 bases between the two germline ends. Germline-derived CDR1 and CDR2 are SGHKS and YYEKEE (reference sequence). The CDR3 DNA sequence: TGTGCCAGCAGCTTACTGTGGGATCAGCCCCAGCATTTT. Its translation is CASSLLWDQPQHF.

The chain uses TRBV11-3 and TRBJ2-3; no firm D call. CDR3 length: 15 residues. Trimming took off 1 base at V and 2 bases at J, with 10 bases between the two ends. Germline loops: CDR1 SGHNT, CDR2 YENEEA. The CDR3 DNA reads TGTGCCAGCAGCTTAGTCGGAAAAGCCACAGATACGCAGTATTTT. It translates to CASSLVGKATDTQYF. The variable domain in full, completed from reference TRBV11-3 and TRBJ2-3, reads EAGVVQSPRYKIIEKKQPVAFWCNPISGHNTLYWYLQNLGQGPELLIRYENEEAVDDSQLPKDRFSAERLKGVDSTLKIQPAELGDSAVYLCASSLVGKATDTQYFGPGTRLTVL.

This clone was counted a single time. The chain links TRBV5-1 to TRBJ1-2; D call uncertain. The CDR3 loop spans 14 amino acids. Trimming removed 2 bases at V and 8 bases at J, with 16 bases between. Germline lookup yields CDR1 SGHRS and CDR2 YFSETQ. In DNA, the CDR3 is TGCGCCAGCAGCTTAGAGGATGGGTCGGGCGGCTACACCTTC. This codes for CASSLEDGSGGYTF.

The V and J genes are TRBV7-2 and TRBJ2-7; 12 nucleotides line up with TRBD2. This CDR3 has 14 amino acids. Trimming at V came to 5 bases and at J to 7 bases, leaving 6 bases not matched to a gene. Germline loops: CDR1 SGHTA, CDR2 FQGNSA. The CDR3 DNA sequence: TGTGCCAGCAGCCCGGGACTAGCGGGTGATGAGCAGTACTTC. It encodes CASSPGLAGDEQYF.

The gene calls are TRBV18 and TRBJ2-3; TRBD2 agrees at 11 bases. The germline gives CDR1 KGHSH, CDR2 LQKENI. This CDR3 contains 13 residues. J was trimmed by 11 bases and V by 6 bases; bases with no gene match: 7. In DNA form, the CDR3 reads TGTGCCAGCTCTCCGGGACTAGCGGAGGAGCAGTATTTT. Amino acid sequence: CASSPGLAEEQYF.

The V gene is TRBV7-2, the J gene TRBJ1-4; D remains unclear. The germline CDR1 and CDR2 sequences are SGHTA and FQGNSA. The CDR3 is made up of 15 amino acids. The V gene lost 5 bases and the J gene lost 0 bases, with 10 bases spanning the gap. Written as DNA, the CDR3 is TGTGCCAGCAGCCCGCAGTTTGCAACTAATGAAAAACTGTTTTTT. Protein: CASSPQFATNEKLFF. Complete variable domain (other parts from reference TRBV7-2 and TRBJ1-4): GAGVSQSPSNKVTEKGKDVELRCDPISGHTALYWYRQSLGQGLEFLIYFQGNSAPDKSGLPSDRFSAERTGGSVSTLTIQRTQQEDSAVYLCASSPQFATNEKLFFGSGTQLSVL.